This passage covers 13 T cell receptor beta chains from one sample sequenced in a study of CD8+ T cells in alopecia areata (dated by TCRdb to between 2018 and 2020). Library preparation used the immunoSEQ multiplex PCR assay. RNA was extracted from all samples and reverse transcribed into cDNA, which served as template for TCR sequencing. TCRdb provides this immuneACCESS table in a form limited to in-frame rearrangements. Some clones are lacking; in checked studies, under half of them reflect an unresolved V gene, and why the rest are absent is not known. The sample yields around 190,000 clones; 56% were counted once. The ten largest clones take up 4% to 6% of the sample. Sample: CD8+ T cells sorted from blood. The receptor source for this set is a human donor in good health.

This chain joins TRBV6-5 and TRBJ2-7; 13 positions match TRBD2. V lost 6 bases to trimming and J lost 7 bases; unmatched junction nucleotides: 6. CDR1 is MNHEY, CDR2 SVGAGI, per germline. The CDR3 loop spans 14 amino acids. In DNA, the CDR3 is TGTGCCAGCAGCGAACTAGCGGGGGGGGGAGAGCAGTACTTC. It specifies CASSELAGGGEQYF.

Only one count was recorded for this clone. The V gene is TRBV13, the J gene TRBJ2-5; D tentatively fits TRBD1 or TRBD2 (6 bases each). Germline values: CDR1 PRHDT, CDR2 FYEKMQ (reference sequence). CDR3 length: 13 residues. Trimming took 5 bases from V and 5 from J, leaving 12 bases between them. The CDR3 here is CASSQTRGETQYF. The DNA for the CDR3 is TGTGCCAGCAGCCAGACTAGGGGGGAGACCCAGTACTTC. Looking up the rest from reference TRBV13 and TRBJ2-5 gives the full variable domain: AAGVIQSPRHLIKEKRETATLKCYPIPRHDTVYWYQQGPGQDPQFLISFYEKMQSDKGSIPDRFSAQQFSDYHSELNMSSLELGDSALYFCASSQTRGETQYFGPGTRLLVL.

This clone was observed a handful of times. The rearrangement joins TRBV13 to TRBJ1-2; D is unclear. With 5 bases removed from V and 5 bases from J, the gap between germline ends came to 15 bases. There are 14 residues in the CDR3. Germline V lookup: CDR1 PRHDT, CDR2 FYEKMQ (reference sequence). CDR3: CASSQPNQGYGYTF. The CDR3 nucleotides read TGTGCCAGCAGCCAACCCAACCAAGGGTATGGCTACACCTTC.

The J gene is TRBJ1-1, the V gene TRBV25-1; no reliable D call. Trimming pared 3 bases from V and 10 bases from J, leaving 12 bases between. The CDR3 loop spans 12 amino acids. In germline, CDR1 is MGHDK, CDR2 SYGVNS. The CDR3 DNA reads TGTGCCAGCAGTGATCATATGAGGAGAGCTTTCTTT. Its protein is CASSDHMRRAFF.

The rearrangement uses TRBV20-1 and TRBJ1-2; tentatively, D is TRBD1 (5 bases). Trimming took 1 base from V and 8 from J, leaving 8 bases between them. The CDR3 is 11 residues long. Germline V gene data show CDR1 as DFQATT and CDR2 as SNEGSKA (reference sequence). CDR3 residues: CSARGDPGYTF. In DNA form, the CDR3 reads TGCAGTGCTAGAGGGGACCCCGGCTACACCTTC.

The V gene is TRBV2, the J gene TRBJ1-2; tentative D call: TRBD1 (6 bases). The CDR3 is 16 residues long. Germline values: CDR1 SNHLY, CDR2 FYNNEI. V lost 0 bases and J lost 4, with 15 bases in between. CDR3 region: CASSEAVRQGRYGYTF. The CDR3, as DNA: TGTGCCAGCAGTGAAGCGGTCCGTCAGGGGCGCTATGGCTACACCTTC.

V and J are TRBV11-2 and TRBJ2-7; D might be TRBD2 (6 bases). The CDR3 length is 16 residues. With 5 bases removed from V and 2 bases from J, the gap between germline ends came to 19 bases. Germline-derived CDR1 and CDR2 are SGHAT and FQNNGV. CDR3 DNA sequence: TGTGCCAGCAGCCCCCGGGAGTTCCAAGATCCCTACGAGCAGTACTTC. It is translated as CASSPREFQDPYEQYF.

A few counts support this clone. The chain employs TRBV19 and TRBJ1-5; a possible D gene is TRBD1 (5 bases). The CDR3 extends over 17 amino acids. Germline lookup yields CDR1 LNHDA and CDR2 SQIVND (reference sequence). The V end was cut by 3 bases, the J end by 3 bases, with 18 bases between. CDR3 loop: CASSIPTSAGLNQPQHF. CDR3 DNA sequence: TGTGCCAGTAGTATCCCTACATCGGCAGGGCTCAATCAGCCCCAGCATTTT.

The genes are TRBV7-9 and TRBJ1-2, with 11 positions matching TRBD1. The J segment lost 3 bases and the V segment lost 5 bases, leaving 8 bases of the junction unmatched. The CDR3 has 16 amino acids. Germline assignment: CDR1 SEHNR and CDR2 FQNEAQ (reference sequence). DNA of the CDR3: TGTGCCAGCAGCCAGTGGACAGGGGGCGCCGACTATGGCTACACCTTC. It is translated as CASSQWTGGADYGYTF. Complete variable domain (other parts from reference TRBV7-9 and TRBJ1-2): DTGVSQNPRHKITKRGQNVTFRCDPISEHNRLYWYRQTLGQGPEFLTYFQNEAQLEKSRLLSDRFSAERPKGSFSTLEIQRTEQGDSAMYLCASSQWTGGADYGYTFGSGTRLTVV.

The chain couples TRBV5-6 to TRBJ1-1; no clear D. V lost 8 bases to trimming and J lost 0 bases, with 11 bases between them. The CDR3 length is 13 residues. Germline CDR1 reads SGHDT; CDR2 reads YYEEEE. CDR3 in DNA: TGTGCCAGTAGCACGATCATGAACACTGAAGCTTTCTTT. This codes for CASSTIMNTEAFF.

This clone was seen a handful of times. The gene calls are TRBV4-1 and TRBJ2-7, with D perhaps given as TRBD1 or TRBD2 (6 bases each). This CDR3 is built from 16 residues. V shed 3 bases and J shed 5 bases, with 20 bases lying between them. Germline CDR1 reads MGHRA; CDR2 reads YSYEKL. In DNA form, the CDR3 reads TGCGCCAGCAGCCATTTGGTGGGGGGCAATGACCACGAGCAGTACTTC. Its translation is CASSHLVGGNDHEQYF.

This clone was detected once. The CDR3 reads CASSLGRSLEDGYTF. The CDR3 DNA reads as TGTGCCAGCAGCTTAGGACGTTCGCTCGAGGATGGCTACACCTTC. The gene calls are TRBV7-9 and TRBJ1-2; the D is unclear. From germline, CDR1 is SEHNR and CDR2 FQNEAQ (reference sequence). The CDR3 is made up of 15 amino acids. V lost 1 base, J lost 6 bases, and 15 bases lay in between.

The rearrangement uses TRBV7-8 and TRBJ2-5; D gene unclear. The germline V and J ends were trimmed by 2 bases and 3 bases, with 13 bases remaining between them. Germline-derived CDR1 and CDR2 are SGHVS and FQNEAQ. This CDR3 spans 15 amino acids. This chain's CDR3 is CASSLQTQVEETQYF. The CDR3 DNA is TGTGCCAGCAGCTTACAGACACAAGTAGAAGAGACCCAGTACTTC.